This entry lists 29 T cell receptor beta chains sequenced from one sample in a study of read filtering for tumor transcriptome and immune sequencing. Molecular barcoded adaptors covering alpha/delta and beta/gamma chains were used on roughly 370 ng RNA. TCRdb re-derived calls from the reads in MiXCR, one entry per CDR3 protein. Of more than 55,000 distinct CDR3 sequences listed, approximately 19% are singletons. Sequencing was performed on a population of CD138-negative cells sorted from bone marrow. The receptors were gathered from a donor at least 40 years old with multiple myeloma.

This clonotype appeared many times. The chain employs TRBV29-1 and TRBJ2-3, with D tentatively TRBD1 (6 bases). Trimming pared 4 bases from V and 2 bases from J, leaving 10 bases between. This CDR3 comprises 13 residues. Looked up from germline, CDR1 is SQVTM and CDR2 is ANQGSEA. The CDR3 loop is CSVADSFTDTQYF. The CDR3 nucleotides read TGCAGCGTTGCGGACAGCTTCACAGATACGCAGTATTTT.

Many counts were recorded for this clonotype. The V call is TRBV20-1, the J call TRBJ1-1; 9 positions agree with TRBD1. The CDR3 is 13 amino acids. Germline loops: CDR1 DFQATT, CDR2 SNEGSKA (reference sequence). V shed 3 bases and J 10 bases; nucleotides not matched to a gene: 9. In DNA form, the CDR3 reads TGCAGTGCTAGTAGACAGGGGGACCTTAGAGCTTTCTTT. Translating it yields CSASRQGDLRAFF.

This clonotype occurred many times. This chain links TRBV10-3 with TRBJ2-3; D is unresolved. Between the trimmed V and J ends, which lost 6 bases and 3 bases, there was a span of 4 bases. The CDR3 runs 11 residues. Germline CDR1 reads ENHRY; CDR2 reads SYGVKD. In DNA, the CDR3 is TGTGCCATCAGAAGTACAGATACGCAGTATTTT. It specifies CAIRSTDTQYF.

On this clonotype itself: As the CDR3 is not closed by the conserved phenylalanine or tryptophan, this likely results from a read error. V is TRBV7-9 and J is TRBJ2-2; the D is unclear. This CDR3 spans 13 amino acids. The V end lost 5 bases, the J end lost 7 bases, and 11 bases lay between the germline ends. Germline V lookup: CDR1 SEHNR, CDR2 FQNEAQ (reference sequence). The CDR3 nucleotides read TGTGCCAGCAGCCCTATGTCCGGCGGGGAGCTGTTTCTT. Its protein is CASSPMSGGELFL.

The table lists this clonotype with many counts. The J gene is TRBJ2-1, the V gene TRBV19, with D tentatively TRBD2 (5 bases). Germline CDR1 LNHDA, CDR2 SQIVND (reference sequence). The CDR3 runs 15 residues. The germline V and J ends were trimmed by 3 bases and 8 bases, with 17 bases remaining between them. DNA of the CDR3: TGTGCCAGTAGTATGACTCTTTACGGAGGTCATGAGCAGTTCTTC. Translated, it gives CASSMTLYGGHEQFF.

About this clonotype: This sequence may be a read error, since a much larger clone differs from it by one base. This CDR3 reads CDSRAPGLAGEETQYF. The CDR3 nucleotides are TGTGACAGCAGGGCCCCGGGACTAGCGGGAGAAGAGACCCAGTACTTC. The J gene is TRBJ2-5, the V gene TRBV28, with 14 bases lining up with TRBD2. The germline CDR1 and CDR2 sequences are MDHEN and SYDVKM. CDR3 length equals 16 residues.

This clonotype was counted many times. The rearrangement uses TRBV19 and TRBJ1-6; D might be TRBD1 (5 bases). The CDR3 has 14 amino acids. Germline assignment: CDR1 LNHDA and CDR2 SQIVND (reference sequence). Trimming stripped 4 bases from V and 9 bases from J, with 13 bases between. The CDR3 loop reads CASSRGPKASPLHF. CDR3 DNA: TGTGCCAGTAGTAGGGGACCAAAGGCTTCACCCCTCCACTTT.

This clonotype appeared many times. The chain combines TRBV29-1 with TRBJ2-1; 7 bases line up with TRBD2. CDR3 size: 17 residues. The V segment lost 0 bases and the J segment 8 bases; nucleotides outside the gene matches: 16. The germline gives CDR1 SQVTM, CDR2 ANQGSEA. The CDR3 nucleotides are TGCAGCGTTGAAGATCTTCGGACTAGGATTGCTCCGGATGAGCAGTTCTTC. Amino acids: CSVEDLRTRIAPDEQFF.

The chain employs TRBV4-1 and TRBJ2-1; TRBD2 matches at 11 bases. The CDR3 extends over 15 amino acids. From germline, CDR1 is MGHRA and CDR2 YSYEKL. Trimming cost V 2 bases and J 9 bases; bases outside gene matches: 6. The CDR3 loop is CASSQTSGRSREQFF. CDR3 DNA sequence: TGCGCCAGCAGCCAAACTAGCGGGAGATCCCGTGAGCAGTTCTTC.

This clonotype was counted at least ten times. The CDR3 region is CASSAGTLNEKLFF. The DNA of the CDR3 is TGTGCCAGCTCAGCCGGGACCCTAAATGAAAAACTGTTTTTT. The chain carries TRBV18 and TRBJ1-4; tentatively, D is TRBD1 (5 bases). The length of the CDR3 is 14 residues. Germline assignment: CDR1 KGHSH and CDR2 LQKENI. Deletions cut 5 bases from V and 5 bases from J, with 12 bases between.

This clonotype appeared a few times. It may be a read error: a sequence one base away is much more abundant. The chain couples TRBV5-1 to TRBJ2-7; no definite D call. Germline CDR1 and CDR2: SGHRS and YFSETQ. This CDR3 spans 12 amino acids. With 0 bases removed from V and 6 bases from J, the gap between germline ends came to 7 bases. The CDR3 region is CASSLDHGEQYF. The CDR3 DNA reads TGCGCCAGCAGCTTGGATCATGGCGAGCAGTACTTC.

In regard to this clonotype: Germline is not matched at one junction end, which may reflect a read error. The J gene is TRBJ1-5, the V gene TRBV12-3 or TRBV12-4, with D hard to call. The length of the CDR3 is 14 residues. The CDR3 DNA is TGTGCCAGCGGTTTCGGACTAAGGAGTCAGCCCCAGCATTTT. Protein: CASGFGLRSQPQHF.

As concerns this clonotype: This clone may be a read error of a much larger clone one base away. No conserved phenylalanine or tryptophan is present at the end of the CDR3, so a read error is the likely explanation. The chain couples TRBV20-1 to TRBJ1-2, with D possibly being TRBD1 (6 bases). V was clipped by 4 bases and J by 6 bases, with 12 bases between them. The CDR3 sequence is 12 residues long. Germline V CDR1 and CDR2: DFQATT, SNEGSKA (reference sequence). For the CDR3, the DNA is TGCAGTGCTATACTCAGGACAGATGGCTACACCCTC. Translating gives CSAILRTDGYTL.

There are many counts of this clonotype. This chain connects TRBV7-2 to TRBJ1-5, with D maybe TRBD1 (6 bases). The V end lost 5 bases, the J end lost 11 bases, and 10 bases lay between the germline ends. Germline values: CDR1 SGHTA, CDR2 FQGNSA. CDR3 length: 11 residues. The CDR3 DNA reads as TGTGCCAGCAGCGAAGACAGGACCCAGCATTTT. Amino acids: CASSEDRTQHF.

This clonotype was observed many times. The V call is TRBV24-1, the J call TRBJ2-5; the D gene is possibly TRBD1 (6 bases). This CDR3 spans 11 amino acids. In germline, CDR1 is KGHDR, CDR2 SFDVKD. V was trimmed by 9 bases and J by 5 bases, leaving 9 bases between them. CDR3 in DNA: TGTGCCACCGCAAGGGGGGAGACCCAGTACTTC. Protein product: CATARGETQYF.

This clonotype was detected many times. The chain links TRBV6-6 to TRBJ2-1; D may be TRBD2 (6 bases). The CDR3 length is 14 residues. V was cut by 6 bases and J by 8 bases, with 17 bases left in between. Germline loops: CDR1 MNHNY, CDR2 SVGAGI (reference sequence). CDR3 residues: CASSPSVVGHEQFF. The CDR3 coding sequence is TGTGCCAGCAGCCCTAGCGTGGTTGGCCATGAGCAGTTCTTC.

There are many counts of this clonotype. The chain uses TRBV12-3 or TRBV12-4 and TRBJ1-4, with 9 bases lining up with TRBD1. This CDR3 has 14 amino acids. The J segment lost 8 bases and the V segment lost 4 bases, leaving 5 bases of the junction unmatched. This chain's CDR3 is CASSWTGATEKLFF. CDR3 DNA: TGTGCCAGCAGTTGGACAGGGGCGACGGAAAAACTGTTTTTT.

There are many counts of this clonotype. For the CDR3, the DNA is TGTGCCACCAGTCCGGACTGGGGACTAGTCGGGGCAGATACGCAGTATTTT. Its translation is CATSPDWGLVGADTQYF. The genes are TRBV24-1 and TRBJ2-3, with 8 bases lining up with TRBD2. CDR1 is KGHDR, CDR2 SFDVKD, per germline. J lost 4 bases, V lost 6 bases, and 14 bases had no gene match. The CDR3 contains 17 residues.

This clonotype was counted at least ten times. The chain is built from TRBV2 and TRBJ2-5; D perhaps matches TRBD2 (6 bases). V gave up 3 bases and J gave up 2 bases, with 13 bases separating them. Looked up from germline, CDR1 is SNHLY and CDR2 is FYNNEI. This CDR3 spans 15 amino acids. The CDR3 region is CASSETGVPQETQYF. The CDR3 nucleotides are TGTGCCAGCAGTGAGACGGGGGTTCCTCAAGAGACCCAGTACTTC.

This clonotype came up many times. The chain combines TRBV28 with TRBJ1-1; D ambiguous. The V and J ends lost 3 bases and 7 bases respectively, with 12 bases between them. The CDR3 loop spans 13 amino acids. CDR1 is MDHEN, CDR2 SYDVKM, per germline. CDR3 DNA: TGTGCCAGCAGTTTCGGAGAAACATTTGAAGCTTTCTTT. Translated: CASSFGETFEAFF.

This clonotype has just a few counts. The chain combines TRBV2 with TRBJ2-2; maybe TRBD1 (7 bases). Trimming left V 8 bases short and J 5 bases short, with 15 bases between. The CDR3 is made up of 14 amino acids. Per the germline V gene, CDR1 is SNHLY and CDR2 is FYNNEI. The CDR3 region is CASGRDSFTGELFF. The CDR3 bases are TGTGCCAGCGGGCGGGACAGCTTTACCGGGGAGCTGTTTTTT.

To note about this clonotype: Since a far larger clone is one base different, this is likely a read error. The chain combines TRBV6-1 with TRBJ2-1; 9 nucleotides line up with TRBD2. V lost 6 bases and J lost 13; bases outside the gene matches: 10. The CDR3 totals 13 residues. Germline V CDR1 and CDR2: MNHNS, SASEGT. CDR3 residues: CASRRLAVVPQFF. Here the CDR3 DNA reads TGTGCCAGCAGAAGACTAGCGGTGGTTCCACAGTTCTTC.

This clonotype was observed many times. The germline gene is not matched at one end of the junction; a read error may be the cause. The rearrangement joins TRBV19 to TRBJ1-6, with a possible D match to TRBD1 (5 bases). CDR3 length: 14 amino acids. Germline assignment: CDR1 LNHDA and CDR2 SQIVND (reference sequence). The CDR3, as DNA: TGTGCCAGTGGAGGCAGGGCCAATAATTCACCCCTCCGCTTT. Amino acid sequence: CASGGRANNSPLRF.

This clonotype was found many times. This chain uses TRBV29-1 with TRBJ1-1; D is ambiguous. The V end lost 4 bases, the J end lost 1 base, and 10 bases lay between the germline ends. Per germline, CDR1 SQVTM and CDR2 ANQGSEA. CDR3 size: 13 residues. CDR3 sequence: CSVGQPQNTEAFF. The CDR3 coding sequence is TGCAGCGTTGGACAACCCCAGAACACTGAAGCTTTCTTT.

This clonotype came up many times. The chain employs TRBV29-1 and TRBJ2-1, with 9 bases that match TRBD1. The ends lost 5 bases at V and 9 bases at J; junction bases unmatched: 11. This CDR3 has 14 residues. Germline CDR1 and CDR2: SQVTM and ANQGSEA. CDR3 nucleotides: TGCAGCGTTTACACCGGGACAGGGTCAGGTGAGCAGTTCTTC. Protein sequence: CSVYTGTGSGEQFF.

This clonotype was counted only a few times. This chain connects TRBV7-3 to TRBJ2-3; unclear D gene. This CDR3 contains 13 residues. Trimming stripped 6 bases from V and 3 bases from J, with 10 bases between. CDR1 and CDR2 (germline): SGHTA, FQGTGA. Written as DNA, the CDR3 is TGTGCCAGCAGACTACCCCCTACAGATACGCAGTATTTT. It encodes CASRLPPTDTQYF. The entire variable domain, with the rest obtained from reference TRBV7-3 and TRBJ2-3, is as follows: GAGVSQTPSNKVTEKGKYVELRCDPISGHTALYWYRQSLGQGPEFLIYFQGTGAADDSGLPNDRFFAVRPEGSVSTLKIQRTERGDSAVYLCASRLPPTDTQYFGPGTRLTVL.

As concerns this clonotype: At one end, the junction sequence differs from germline, possibly due to a read error. The V call is TRBV20-1, the J call TRBJ1-1; tentatively, D is TRBD1 (5 bases). Germline V gives CDR1 DFQATT, CDR2 SNEGSKA (reference sequence). The length of the CDR3 is 15 residues. CDR3 DNA: TGCAGTGCTAGATATGGAGGGGCTTTGAACACGGAAGCTTTCTTT. This translates into CSARYGGALNTEAFF.

Concerning this clonotype: The junction departs from germline at one end; a sequencing error may be responsible. DNA for the CDR3: TGTACCAGCAGCTTACCACAGGGGGCACGTGAAAAACTGTTTTTT. Residues: CTSSLPQGAREKLFF. The chain recombines TRBV7-9 with TRBJ1-4, with 9 nucleotides matching TRBD1. Germline assignment: CDR1 SEHNR and CDR2 FQNEAQ (reference sequence). The CDR3 consists of 15 residues.

This clonotype was detected many times. This chain uses TRBV2 with TRBJ2-3, with TRBD2 matching 8 bases. Per the germline V gene, CDR1 is SNHLY and CDR2 is FYNNEI. The J segment lost 1 base and the V segment lost 5 bases, leaving 5 bases of the junction unmatched. The CDR3 extends over 15 amino acids. CDR3 sequence: CASSSSGVGTDTQYF. The CDR3 nucleotides read TGTGCCAGCAGTAGTAGCGGGGTGGGCACAGATACGCAGTATTTT.